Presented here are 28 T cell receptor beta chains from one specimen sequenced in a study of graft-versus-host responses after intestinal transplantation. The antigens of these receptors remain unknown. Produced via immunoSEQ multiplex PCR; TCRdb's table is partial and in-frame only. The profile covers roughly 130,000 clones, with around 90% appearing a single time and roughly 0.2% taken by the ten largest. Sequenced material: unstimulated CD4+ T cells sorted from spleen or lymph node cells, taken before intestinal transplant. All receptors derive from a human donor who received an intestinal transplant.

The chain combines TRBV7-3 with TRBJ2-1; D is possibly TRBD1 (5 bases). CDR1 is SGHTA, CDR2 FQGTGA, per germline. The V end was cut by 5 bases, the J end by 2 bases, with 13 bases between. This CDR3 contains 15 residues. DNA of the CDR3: TGTGCCAGCAGCCTCGACAGAAGAACCTACAATGAGCAGTTCTTC. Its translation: CASSLDRRTYNEQFF.

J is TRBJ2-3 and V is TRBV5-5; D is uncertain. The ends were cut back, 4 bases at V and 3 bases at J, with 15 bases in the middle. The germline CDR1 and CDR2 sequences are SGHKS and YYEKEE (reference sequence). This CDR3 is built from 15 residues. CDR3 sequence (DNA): TGTGCCAGCAGCGCGCCATCCCTCGGAACAGATACGCAGTATTTT. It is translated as CASSAPSLGTDTQYF.

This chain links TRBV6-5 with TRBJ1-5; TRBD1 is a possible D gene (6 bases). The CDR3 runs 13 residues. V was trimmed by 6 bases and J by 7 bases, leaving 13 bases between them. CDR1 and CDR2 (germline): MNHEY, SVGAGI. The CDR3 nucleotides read TGTGCCAGCAGGCCGGAAAGGGGGCAGCCCCAGCATTTT. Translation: CASRPERGQPQHF.

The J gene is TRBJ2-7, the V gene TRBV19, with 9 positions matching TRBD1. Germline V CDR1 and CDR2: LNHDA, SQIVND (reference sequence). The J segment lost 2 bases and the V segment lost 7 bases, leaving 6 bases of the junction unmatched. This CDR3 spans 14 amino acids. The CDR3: CASKPGQGTYEQYF. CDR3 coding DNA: TGTGCCAGTAAGCCGGGACAGGGTACCTACGAGCAGTACTTC. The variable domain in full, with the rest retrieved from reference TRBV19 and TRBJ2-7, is DGGITQSPKYLFRKEGQNVTLSCEQNLNHDAMYWYRQDPGQGLRLIYYSQIVNDFQKGDIAEGYSVSREKKESFPLTVTSAQKNPTAFYLCASKPGQGTYEQYFGPGTRLTVT.

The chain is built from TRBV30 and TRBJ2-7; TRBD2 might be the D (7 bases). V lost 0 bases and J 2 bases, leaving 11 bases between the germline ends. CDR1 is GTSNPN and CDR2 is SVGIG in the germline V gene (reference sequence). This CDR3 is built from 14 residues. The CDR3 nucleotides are TGTGCCTGGAGTGTAGGGGGGGCCACCTACGAGCAGTACTTC. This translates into CAWSVGGATYEQYF.

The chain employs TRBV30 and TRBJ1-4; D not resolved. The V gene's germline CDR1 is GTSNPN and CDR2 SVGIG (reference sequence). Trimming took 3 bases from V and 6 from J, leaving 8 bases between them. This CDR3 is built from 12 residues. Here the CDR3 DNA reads TGTGCCTGGAGCCGTTCCTATGAAAAACTGTTTTTT. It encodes CAWSRSYEKLFF.

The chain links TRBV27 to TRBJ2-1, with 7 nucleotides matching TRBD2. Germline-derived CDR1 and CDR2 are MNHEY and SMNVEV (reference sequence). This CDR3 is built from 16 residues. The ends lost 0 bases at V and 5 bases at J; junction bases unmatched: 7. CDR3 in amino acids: CASSLSSSGKHNEQFF. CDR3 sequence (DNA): TGTGCCAGCAGTTTATCGTCCAGCGGGAAGCACAATGAGCAGTTCTTC.

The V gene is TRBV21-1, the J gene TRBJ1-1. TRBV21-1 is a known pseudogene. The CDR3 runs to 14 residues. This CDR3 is CASANALVNTEAFF. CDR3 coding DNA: TGTGCCAGTGCCAACGCCCTCGTGAACACTGAAGCTTTCTTT.

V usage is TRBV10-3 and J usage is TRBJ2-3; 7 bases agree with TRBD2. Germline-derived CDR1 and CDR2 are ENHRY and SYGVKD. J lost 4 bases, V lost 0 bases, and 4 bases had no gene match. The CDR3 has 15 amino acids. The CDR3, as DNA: TGTGCCATCAGTGAGTCGGGCGGGAGATCAGATACGCAGTATTTT. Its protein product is CAISESGGRSDTQYF.

The CDR3 coding sequence is TGTGCCAGCAGCCATGATCTAGCGGGGAGCACAGATACGCAGTATTTT. Encoded protein: CASSHDLAGSTDTQYF. This sequence joins TRBV4-2 and TRBJ2-3; 9 nucleotides match TRBD2. The J segment lost 0 bases and the V segment lost 3 bases, leaving 4 bases of the junction unmatched. From germline, CDR1 is LGHNA and CDR2 YNFKEQ. CDR3 size: 16 residues.

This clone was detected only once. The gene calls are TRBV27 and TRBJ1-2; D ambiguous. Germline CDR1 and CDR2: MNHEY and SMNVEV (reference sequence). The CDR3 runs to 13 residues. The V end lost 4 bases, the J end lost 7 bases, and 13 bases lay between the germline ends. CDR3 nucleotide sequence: TGTGCCAGCAGTTCAGACCCTGGTACTGGCTACACCTTC. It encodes CASSSDPGTGYTF.

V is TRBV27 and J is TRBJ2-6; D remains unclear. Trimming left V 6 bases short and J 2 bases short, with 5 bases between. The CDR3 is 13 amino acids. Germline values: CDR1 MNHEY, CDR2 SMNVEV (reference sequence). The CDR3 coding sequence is TGTGCCAGCAGGAAAACTGGGGCCAACGTCCTGACTTTC. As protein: CASRKTGANVLTF.

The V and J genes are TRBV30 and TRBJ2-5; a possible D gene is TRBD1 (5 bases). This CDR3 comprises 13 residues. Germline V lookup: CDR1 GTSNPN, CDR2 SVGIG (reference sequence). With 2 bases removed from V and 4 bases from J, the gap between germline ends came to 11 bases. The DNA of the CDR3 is TGTGCCTGGAGTTTAGCAGGGTTAGAGACCCAGTACTTC. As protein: CAWSLAGLETQYF.

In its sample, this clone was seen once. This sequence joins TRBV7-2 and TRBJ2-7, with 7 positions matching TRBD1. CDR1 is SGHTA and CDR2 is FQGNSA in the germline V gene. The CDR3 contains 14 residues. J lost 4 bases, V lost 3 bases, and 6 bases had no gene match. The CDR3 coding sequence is TGTGCCAGCAGCTTTTCGACAGGGCGGTACGAGCAGTACTTC. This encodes CASSFSTGRYEQYF.

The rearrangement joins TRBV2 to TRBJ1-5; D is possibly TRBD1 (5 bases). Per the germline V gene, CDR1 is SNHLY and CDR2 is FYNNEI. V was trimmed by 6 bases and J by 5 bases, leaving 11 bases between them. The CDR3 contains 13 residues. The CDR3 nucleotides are TGTGCCAGCAGGACCTCAGGGTATCAGCCCCAGCATTTT. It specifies CASRTSGYQPQHF.

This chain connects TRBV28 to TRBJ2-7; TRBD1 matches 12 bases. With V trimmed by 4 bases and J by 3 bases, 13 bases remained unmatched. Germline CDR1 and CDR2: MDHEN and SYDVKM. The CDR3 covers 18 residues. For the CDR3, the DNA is TGTGCCAGCAGTTCCCGGGGACAGGGGGCGTTCTCAGACTACGAGCAGTACTTC. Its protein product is CASSSRGQGAFSDYEQYF. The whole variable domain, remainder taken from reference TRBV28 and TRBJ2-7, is DVKVTQSSRYLVKRTGEKVFLECVQDMDHENMFWYRQDPGLGLRLIYFSYDVKMKEKGDIPEGYSVSREKKERFSLILESASTNQTSMYLCASSSRGQGAFSDYEQYFGPGTRLTVT.

The CDR3 reads CASSPLTGSGELFF. CDR3 coding DNA: TGTGCCAGCTCACCACTCACAGGGTCCGGGGAGCTGTTTTTT. The rearrangement links TRBV18 to TRBJ2-2, with D possibly TRBD1 on 6 matching bases. The germline V and J ends were trimmed by 1 base and 6 bases, with 9 bases remaining between them. Germline CDR1 is KGHSH and CDR2 is LQKENI. The CDR3 totals 14 residues.

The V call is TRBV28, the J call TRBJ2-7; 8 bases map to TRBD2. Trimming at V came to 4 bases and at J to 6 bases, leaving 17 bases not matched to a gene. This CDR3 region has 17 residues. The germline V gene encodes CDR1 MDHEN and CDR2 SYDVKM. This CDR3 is CASSSSRPGLGLLEQYF. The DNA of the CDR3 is TGTGCCAGCAGTTCCTCTCGACCGGGACTAGGGTTACTCGAGCAGTACTTC. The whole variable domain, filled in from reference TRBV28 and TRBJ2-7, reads DVKVTQSSRYLVKRTGEKVFLECVQDMDHENMFWYRQDPGLGLRLIYFSYDVKMKEKGDIPEGYSVSREKKERFSLILESASTNQTSMYLCASSSSRPGLGLLEQYFGPGTRLTVT.

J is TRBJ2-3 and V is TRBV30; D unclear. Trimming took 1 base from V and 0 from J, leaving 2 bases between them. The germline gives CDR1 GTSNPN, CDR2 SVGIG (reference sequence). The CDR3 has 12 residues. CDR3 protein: CAWSASTDTQYF. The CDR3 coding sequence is TGTGCCTGGAGTGCTAGCACAGATACGCAGTATTTT.

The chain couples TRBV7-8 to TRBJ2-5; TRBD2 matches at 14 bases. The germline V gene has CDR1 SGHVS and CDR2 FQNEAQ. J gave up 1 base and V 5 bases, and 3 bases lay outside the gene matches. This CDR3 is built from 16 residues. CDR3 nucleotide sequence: TGTGCCAGCAGCAGACTAGCGGGAGGGTTCCAAGAGACCCAGTACTTC. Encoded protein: CASSRLAGGFQETQYF.

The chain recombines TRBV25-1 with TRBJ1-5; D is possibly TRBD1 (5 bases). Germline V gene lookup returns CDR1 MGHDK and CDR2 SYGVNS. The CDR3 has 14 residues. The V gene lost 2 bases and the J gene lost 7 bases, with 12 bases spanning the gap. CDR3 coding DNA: TGTGCCAGCAGTGAACAGGGTGTAGTACAGCCCCAGCATTTT. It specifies CASSEQGVVQPQHF.

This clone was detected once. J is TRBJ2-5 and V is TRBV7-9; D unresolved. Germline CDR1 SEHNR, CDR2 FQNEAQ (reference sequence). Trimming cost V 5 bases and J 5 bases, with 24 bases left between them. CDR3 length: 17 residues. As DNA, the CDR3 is TGTGCCAGCAGCCCCACTATCAAGGGTCCTCCCATCGAGACCCAGTACTTC. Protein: CASSPTIKGPPIETQYF.

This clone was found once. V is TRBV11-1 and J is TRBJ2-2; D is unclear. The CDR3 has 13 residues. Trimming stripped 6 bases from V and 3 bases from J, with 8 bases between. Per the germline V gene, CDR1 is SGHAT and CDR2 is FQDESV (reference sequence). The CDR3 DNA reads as TGTGCCAGCAGAAATAGGGACACCGGGGAGCTGTTTTTT. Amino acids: CASRNRDTGELFF.

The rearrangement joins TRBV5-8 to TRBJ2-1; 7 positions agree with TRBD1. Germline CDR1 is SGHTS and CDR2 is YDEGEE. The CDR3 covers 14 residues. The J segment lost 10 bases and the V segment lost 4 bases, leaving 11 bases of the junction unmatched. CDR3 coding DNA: TGTGCCAGCAGCCCCTGGGTCAGGGGGAACGAGCAGTTCTTC. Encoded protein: CASSPWVRGNEQFF.

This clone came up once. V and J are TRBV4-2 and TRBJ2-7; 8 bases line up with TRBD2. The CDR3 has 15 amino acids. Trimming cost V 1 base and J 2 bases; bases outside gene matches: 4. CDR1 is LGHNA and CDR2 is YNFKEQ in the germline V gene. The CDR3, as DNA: TGTGCCAGCAGCCAAGTAACTAGCGGTACCTACGAGCAGTACTTC. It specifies CASSQVTSGTYEQYF.

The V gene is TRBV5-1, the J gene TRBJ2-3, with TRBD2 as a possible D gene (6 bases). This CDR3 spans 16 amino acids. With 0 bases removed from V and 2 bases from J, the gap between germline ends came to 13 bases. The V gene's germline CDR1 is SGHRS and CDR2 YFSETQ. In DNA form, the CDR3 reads TGCGCCAGCAGCTTGGTGGAGGGAGCGATCACAGATACGCAGTATTTT. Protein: CASSLVEGAITDTQYF. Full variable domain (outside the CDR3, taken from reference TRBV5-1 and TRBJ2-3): KAGVTQTPRYLIKTRGQQVTLSCSPISGHRSVSWYQQTPGQGLQFLFEYFSETQRNKGNFPGRFSGRQFSNSRSEMNVSTLELGDSALYLCASSLVEGAITDTQYFGPGTRLTVL.

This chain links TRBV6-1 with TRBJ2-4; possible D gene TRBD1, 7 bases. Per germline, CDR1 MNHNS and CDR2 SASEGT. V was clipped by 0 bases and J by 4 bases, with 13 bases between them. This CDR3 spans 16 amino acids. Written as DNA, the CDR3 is TGTGCCAGCAGTGAAGCGGGCGGGACAGTTAAAAACATTCAGTACTTC. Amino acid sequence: CASSEAGGTVKNIQYF.

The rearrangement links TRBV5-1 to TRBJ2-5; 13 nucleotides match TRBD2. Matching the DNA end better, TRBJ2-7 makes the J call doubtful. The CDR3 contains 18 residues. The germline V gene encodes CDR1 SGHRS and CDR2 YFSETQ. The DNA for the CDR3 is TGCGCCAGCAGCTTGGGACTAGCGGGAGGCCATTCTTCCTACGAGCAGTACTTC. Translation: CASSLGLAGGHSSYEQYF.